This T cell receptor beta chain was observed in a study of T cells after yellow fever vaccination. TCRdb itself ran the 5' RACE reads through MiXCR, one entry per CDR3 protein. The sample lists roughly 140,000 distinct CDR3 sequences; over 7% were seen once. Looked up from germline, CDR1 is KGHSH and CDR2 is LQKENI. With 0 bases removed from V and 3 bases from J, the gap between germline ends came to 12 bases. This CDR3 is 15 amino acids long. This TCR came from a man under 40 who received the YFV17D yellow fever vaccine. The genes are TRBV18 and TRBJ2-7, with a tentative D call TRBD1 (5 bases). The specimen comprised CD4+ T cells sorted from PBMCs, sampled 5 days after the yellow fever booster vaccination. The CDR3 loop is CASSPPTVPVYEQYF. The CDR3 DNA is TGTGCCAGCTCACCACCGACAGTACCTGTCTACGAGCAGTACTTC.